This is a list of T cell receptor beta chains from one sample in a study of T cell responses to AZD1222 COVID-19 vaccine. Assay: immunoSEQ multiplex PCR; the TCRdb copy retains only in-frame clones and omits some. Among roughly 120,000 clones listed, 92% were seen once. This specimen was peripheral blood, taken 28 days after the second AZD1222 dose. All receptors derive from an adult who received the AZD1222 COVID-19 vaccine. Each CDR3 is given with its conserved first and last residue. The order of the fields is D gene, clone size, V gene, J gene, CDR3 protein, CDR3 DNA. The D gene is left open where the match is weak. The size field is filled for only some rows; it gives once, few, many or a size class.

D: TRBD1
size: -
V: TRBV6-5
J: TRBJ1-2
CDR3: CASSFQRGQGYTF
DNA: TGTGCCAGCAGTTTCCAAAGGGGACAGGGCTACACCTTC

D: TRBD1
size: -
V: TRBV27
J: TRBJ2-1
CDR3: CASSQGQGVYNEQFF
DNA: TGTGCCAGCAGTCAGGGACAGGGGGTGTACAATGAGCAGTTCTTC

D: -
size: -
V: TRBV7-9
J: TRBJ2-7
CDR3: CASSLAQVTYEQYF
DNA: TGTGCCAGCAGCTTAGCACAGGTAACCTACGAGCAGTACTTC

D: -
size: -
V: TRBV5-5
J: TRBJ1-4
CDR3: CASSFWLQGSNEKLFF
DNA: TGTGCCAGCAGCTTTTGGTTACAGGGCTCTAATGAAAAACTGTTTTTT

D: TRBD2
size: -
V: TRBV10-2
J: TRBJ2-3
CDR3: CASRGGFGLAGIHSTDTQYF
DNA: TGCGCCAGCAGGGGGGGGTTCGGGCTAGCGGGGATACATAGCACAGATACGCAGTATTTT

D: -
size: -
V: TRBV6-5
J: TRBJ1-2
CDR3: CASSPGAELLGYTF
DNA: TGTGCCAGCAGTCCCGGGGCGGAGCTCCTTGGCTACACCTTC

D: TRBD1
size: once
V: TRBV5-1
J: TRBJ1-2
CDR3: CASTSPGTGHYGYTF
DNA: TGCGCCAGCACGTCTCCCGGGACAGGGCACTATGGCTACACCTTC

D: TRBD1
size: -
V: TRBV6-5
J: TRBJ2-7
CDR3: CASTTDRDGEQYF
DNA: TGTGCCAGCACCACGGACAGGGATGGCGAGCAGTACTTC

D: TRBD1
size: once
V: TRBV19
J: TRBJ1-4
CDR3: CASSKDRTGDEKLFF
DNA: TGTGCCAGTAGTAAAGATCGAACAGGGGACGAAAAACTGTTTTTT

D: TRBD2
size: -
V: TRBV4-1
J: TRBJ2-1
CDR3: CASNRTSGRTYNEQFF
DNA: TGCGCCAGCAACCGGACTAGCGGGAGGACGTACAATGAGCAGTTCTTC

D: TRBD1
size: -
V: TRBV24-1
J: TRBJ2-2
CDR3: CATSDSDRGNTGELFF
DNA: TGTGCCACCAGTGACTCTGACAGGGGGAACACCGGGGAGCTGTTTTTT

D: -
size: -
V: TRBV9
J: TRBJ2-6
CDR3: CASSAETGTRAAGANVLTF
DNA: TGTGCCAGCAGCGCCGAAACGGGGACCCGTGCCGCTGGGGCCAACGTCCTGACTTTC

D: -
size: few
V: TRBV7-7
J: TRBJ2-1
CDR3: CASSLAPRGGEQFF
DNA: TGTGCTAGCAGCTTAGCTCCCAGGGGGGGTGAGCAGTTCTTC

D: TRBD2
size: -
V: TRBV28
J: TRBJ2-3
CDR3: CASSQRGGTDTQYF
DNA: TGTGCCAGCAGCCAGCGGGGGGGCACAGATACGCAGTATTTT

D: -
size: -
V: TRBV7-9
J: TRBJ1-1
CDR3: CASSAWTANTEAFF
DNA: TGTGCCAGCAGTGCCTGGACAGCGAACACTGAAGCTTTCTTT

D: -
size: -
V: TRBV7-2
J: TRBJ1-2
CDR3: CASSLGRNYGYTF
DNA: TGTGCCAGCAGCTTAGGACGAAACTATGGCTACACCTTC

D: TRBD1
size: -
V: TRBV2
J: TRBJ2-5
CDR3: CASRGQAQETQYF
DNA: TGTGCCAGCAGGGGACAGGCCCAAGAGACCCAGTACTTC

D: -
size: -
V: TRBV7-6
J: TRBJ2-2
CDR3: CASSKRRTDTGELFF
DNA: TGTGCCAGCAGCAAAAGAAGGACCGACACCGGGGAGCTGTTTTTT

D: TRBD1
size: -
V: TRBV7-9
J: TRBJ1-2
CDR3: CASSPGQGLYGYTF
DNA: TGTGCCAGCAGCCCGGGACAGGGCCTTTATGGCTACACCTTC

D: TRBD2
size: -
V: TRBV19
J: TRBJ2-3
CDR3: CASRGVSTDTQYF
DNA: TGTGCCAGTCGGGGGGTTAGCACAGATACGCAGTATTTT

D: -
size: -
V: TRBV12-3/TRBV12-4
J: TRBJ2-7
CDR3: CASSMSFVEQYF
DNA: TGTGCCAGCAGTATGAGTTTTGTCGAGCAGTACTTC

D: TRBD1
size: -
V: TRBV3-1/TRBV3-2
J: TRBJ1-6
CDR3: CASTQERTGGNSPLHF
DNA: TGTGCCAGCACGCAAGAGAGGACAGGGGGGAATTCACCCCTCCACTTT

D: TRBD1
size: -
V: TRBV2
J: TRBJ1-6
CDR3: CASRTGLVNSPLHF
DNA: TGTGCCAGCAGGACAGGGTTAGTGAATTCACCCCTCCACTTT

D: -
size: -
V: TRBV3-1/TRBV3-2
J: TRBJ2-5
CDR3: CASSQEVALGAGKETQYF
DNA: TGTGCCAGCAGCCAAGAGGTAGCCTTGGGGGCGGGGAAAGAGACCCAGTACTTC

D: -
size: -
V: TRBV7-6
J: TRBJ2-2
CDR3: CASSFRDSGSGELFF
DNA: TGTGCCAGCAGCTTTCGGGACTCGGGTAGCGGGGAGCTGTTTTTT

D: -
size: once
V: TRBV7-7
J: TRBJ2-5
CDR3: CASSLARSLQETQYF
DNA: TGTGCTAGCAGCTTAGCTCGGTCACTCCAAGAGACCCAGTACTTC

D: TRBD2
size: -
V: TRBV2
J: TRBJ2-5
CDR3: CASRPHLRGGAVETQYF
DNA: TGTGCCAGCAGGCCGCACCTCCGCGGGGGGGCCGTGGAGACCCAGTACTTC

D: -
size: -
V: TRBV29-1
J: TRBJ2-4
CDR3: CSATGRGNIQYF
DNA: TGCAGCGCGACTGGGAGGGGGAACATTCAGTACTTC

D: -
size: -
V: TRBV19
J: TRBJ1-1
CDR3: CASSIVTRLNTEAFF
DNA: TGTGCCAGTAGTATTGTTACCCGTTTGAACACTGAAGCTTTCTTT

D: TRBD1
size: once
V: TRBV7-8
J: TRBJ1-6
CDR3: CASSLEQGGNSPLHF
DNA: TGTGCCAGCAGCTTAGAGCAGGGGGGTAATTCACCCCTCCACTTT

D: TRBD1
size: few
V: TRBV7-9
J: TRBJ1-5
CDR3: CASSFGDRGSNQPQHF
DNA: TGTGCCAGCAGTTTCGGGGACAGGGGTAGCAATCAGCCCCAGCATTTT

D: -
size: -
V: TRBV7-9
J: TRBJ1-1
CDR3: CASSLAAGNTEAFF
DNA: TGTGCCAGCAGCTTAGCCGCCGGTAACACTGAAGCTTTCTTT

D: -
size: once
V: TRBV2
J: TRBJ2-5
CDR3: CASGIGGPEETQYF
DNA: TGTGCCAGCGGGATAGGGGGTCCCGAAGAGACCCAGTACTTC

D: -
size: -
V: TRBV15
J: TRBJ1-3
CDR3: CATSRDYSSGNTIYF
DNA: TGTGCCACCAGCAGAGATTATTCCTCTGGAAACACCATATATTTT

D: -
size: -
V: TRBV11-2
J: TRBJ2-2
CDR3: CASSTRTHAITGELFF
DNA: TGTGCCAGCAGCACCCGGACCCATGCGATTACCGGGGAGCTGTTTTTT

D: -
size: -
V: TRBV5-6
J: TRBJ1-2
CDR3: CASSLRWGYGYTF
DNA: TGTGCCAGCAGCTTGCGGTGGGGGTATGGCTACACCTTC

D: -
size: few
V: TRBV5-4
J: TRBJ2-5
CDR3: CASSLSGTETQYF
DNA: TGTGCCAGCAGCTTGTCGGGGACGGAGACCCAGTACTTC

D: -
size: -
V: TRBV2
J: TRBJ1-2
CDR3: CASRRSGLLRGYTF
DNA: TGTGCCAGCCGGCGCTCGGGACTGCTCCGTGGCTACACCTTC

D: -
size: -
V: TRBV7-9
J: TRBJ1-5
CDR3: CASRGTSGPQHF
DNA: TGTGCCAGCAGAGGCACTTCGGGGCCCCAGCATTTT

D: -
size: -
V: TRBV7-2
J: TRBJ2-3
CDR3: CASSLGPTYTDTQYF
DNA: TGTGCCAGCAGCTTAGGCCCGACTTACACAGATACGCAGTATTTT

D: TRBD1
size: -
V: TRBV4-1
J: TRBJ2-3
CDR3: CASSQPGGQGDTQYF
DNA: TGCGCCAGCAGCCAGCCAGGGGGCCAGGGAGATACGCAGTATTTT

D: -
size: once
V: TRBV12-3/TRBV12-4
J: TRBJ1-1
CDR3: CASSLGRGTEAFF
DNA: TGTGCCAGCAGTTTAGGCAGGGGCACTGAAGCTTTCTTT

D: -
size: -
V: TRBV24-1
J: TRBJ2-5
CDR3: CATSDPLKRGPETQYF
DNA: TGTGCCACCAGTGACCCCTTGAAACGGGGCCCAGAGACCCAGTACTTC

D: TRBD2
size: -
V: TRBV11-2
J: TRBJ2-1
CDR3: CASSSGLAGGPDYNEQFF
DNA: TGTGCCAGCAGCTCGGGACTAGCGGGAGGGCCTGATTACAATGAGCAGTTCTTC